Below, 20 T cell receptor beta chains from the same sample are listed, as sequenced in a study of blood T cell repertoires in COVID-19. Assay: immunoSEQ multiplex PCR; the TCRdb copy retains only in-frame clones and omits some. The repertoire holds roughly 120,000 clones, roughly 80% seen once, with about 2.1% in the top ten. Sequencing was performed on peripheral blood. The receptors derive from a man aged 25 to 45 with acute or convalescent COVID-19.

This clone was counted a single time. The genes are TRBV7-3 and TRBJ2-1; possible D gene TRBD2, 6 bases. Per the germline V gene, CDR1 is SGHTA and CDR2 is FQGTGA. This CDR3 contains 16 residues. The germline V and J ends were trimmed by 4 bases and 6 bases, with 19 bases remaining between them. The CDR3 DNA is TGTGCCAGCAGCTCCCCCCGGGAGAGAGGCGGCAATGAGCAGTTCTTC. This gives the protein CASSSPRERGGNEQFF.

J is TRBJ1-1 and V is TRBV5-1; a weak D match, TRBD1 (6 bases). The CDR3 has 11 residues. V dropped 3 bases and J dropped 11 bases, with 11 bases sitting between them. The germline gives CDR1 SGHRS, CDR2 YFSETQ. The CDR3 DNA sequence: TGCGCCAGCAGCTCGACAAGGGGGGCTTTCTTT. It is translated as CASSSTRGAFF.

The gene calls are TRBV5-4 and TRBJ2-1, with 8 bases that match TRBD1. J lost 8 bases, V lost 3 bases, and 10 bases had no gene match. The CDR3 covers 15 residues. Germline V gene lookup returns CDR1 SGHNT and CDR2 YYREEE (reference sequence). The CDR3 is CASSSPTGDMDEQFF. The CDR3 DNA follows: TGTGCCAGCAGCTCCCCGACAGGGGATATGGATGAGCAGTTCTTC. The full variable domain, with the rest looked up from reference TRBV5-4 and TRBJ2-1, is ETGVTQSPTHLIKTRGQQVTLRCSSQSGHNTVSWYQQALGQGPQFIFQYYREEENGRGNFPPRFSGLQFPNYSSELNVNALELDDSALYLCASSSPTGDMDEQFFGPGTRLTVL.

The chain uses TRBV24-1 and TRBJ2-5; tentative D call: TRBD2 (5 bases). The V gene lost 3 bases and the J gene lost 5 bases, with 12 bases spanning the gap. The CDR3 has 14 amino acids. Per germline, CDR1 KGHDR and CDR2 SFDVKD. CDR3 coding DNA: TGTGCCACCAGTGATCGCGGGCCCGGTGAGACCCAGTACTTC. Residues: CATSDRGPGETQYF.

This sequence joins TRBV9 and TRBJ1-6, with D perhaps TRBD1 (5 bases). The CDR3 loop spans 16 amino acids. Trimming removed 3 bases from V and 3 bases from J, with 13 bases in between. From germline, CDR1 is SGDLS and CDR2 YYNGEE. The CDR3 region is CASSANQGFYNSPLHF. In nucleotides, the CDR3 is TGTGCCAGCAGCGCGAACCAGGGATTCTATAATTCACCCCTCCACTTT.

This clone was found a few times. This chain links TRBV13 with TRBJ2-7; TRBD2 aligns across 9 bases. V lost 4 bases and J lost 3; bases outside the gene matches: 7. Germline values: CDR1 PRHDT, CDR2 FYEKMQ (reference sequence). This CDR3 contains 15 residues. As DNA, the CDR3 is TGTGCCAGCAGCTCTCGGCGGGAGGGACACTACGAGCAGTACGTC. It translates to CASSSRREGHYEQYV.

The chain links TRBV10-2 to TRBJ2-1, with D uncertain. From germline, CDR1 is WSHSY and CDR2 SAAADI. The CDR3 covers 14 residues. Deletions cut 2 bases from V and 2 bases from J, with 7 bases between. In DNA form, the CDR3 reads TGCGCCAGCAGTGAGACGGTTGCCTACAATGAGCAGTTCTTC. Translation: CASSETVAYNEQFF.

The chain is built from TRBV5-6 and TRBJ2-1, with 7 nucleotides matching TRBD2. Germline loops: CDR1 SGHDT, CDR2 YYEEEE. The CDR3 has 15 residues. V lost 2 bases, J lost 0 bases, and 2 bases stayed unmatched. The CDR3 region has the DNA TGTGCCAGCAGCTTTTGGACTAGCTCCTACAATGAGCAGTTCTTC. This translates into CASSFWTSSYNEQFF.

Here the CDR3 reads CASSYGGTSGYEQYF. DNA for the CDR3: TGTGCCAGCAGTTACGGGGGGACTAGCGGTTACGAGCAGTACTTC. The V and J genes are TRBV6-5 and TRBJ2-7; TRBD2 matches at 11 bases. The CDR3 runs 15 residues. The V gene end was trimmed by 2 bases and the J gene end by 4 bases; junction bases not matched to a gene: 4. Germline V gene sequence: CDR1 MNHEY, CDR2 SVGAGI.

This chain connects TRBV5-1 to TRBJ2-5; 7 bases match TRBD1. The CDR3 has 14 amino acids. J gave up 2 bases and V 7 bases, and 8 bases lay outside the gene matches. From germline, CDR1 is SGHRS and CDR2 YFSETQ. The CDR3, as DNA: TGCGCCAGCCGTGGGAACAGGGGACAAGAGACCCAGTACTTC. Its protein product is CASRGNRGQETQYF.

The chain links TRBV10-2 to TRBJ2-7; 10 bases align to TRBD2. Trimming cost V 0 bases and J 6 bases; bases outside gene matches: 8. This CDR3 comprises 16 residues. From germline, CDR1 is WSHSY and CDR2 SAAADI. CDR3 nucleotide sequence: TGCGCCAGCAGTGAGTCGGGCGCTAGCGGGAGACCCGAGCAGTACGTC. It is translated as CASSESGASGRPEQYV.

Note on this clone: One end of the junction is discordant with germline, which a read error may explain. The chain employs TRBV7-7 and TRBJ2-1; 9 bases line up with TRBD2. CDR1 and CDR2 (germline): SSHAT, FNYEAQ (reference sequence). This CDR3 contains 15 residues. The CDR3 nucleotides are TGTGCTAGCAGCTTAGGTGTTAGCGGGGGCAATGAGCAGTTCTTC. Residues: CASSLGVSGGNEQFF. Using reference TRBV7-7 and TRBJ2-1 for the parts outside the CDR3, the full variable domain is GAGVSQSPRYKVTKRGQDVTLRCDPISSHATLYWYQQALGQGPEFLTYFNYEAQPDKSGLPSDRFSAERPEGSISTLTIQRTEQRDSAMYRCASSLGVSGGNEQFFGPGTRLTVL.

The gene calls are TRBV3-1 (or the pseudogene TRBV3-2) and TRBJ2-2; the match to TRBD1 covers 9 bases. Per the germline V gene, CDR1 is LGHDT and CDR2 is YNNKEL (reference sequence). Trimming took 5 bases from V and 5 from J; bases not matched to a gene: 6. This CDR3 contains 15 residues. The DNA for the CDR3 is TGTGCCAGCAGCTATCCGGGACAGGGTACCGGGGAGCTGTTTTTT. It yields the protein CASSYPGQGTGELFF.

This clone was counted once. This chain links TRBV6-1 with TRBJ2-5; 9 bases match TRBD1. Germline values: CDR1 MNHNS, CDR2 SASEGT. J gave up 4 bases and V 3 bases, and 6 bases lay outside the gene matches. The CDR3 covers 15 residues. The CDR3 loop reads CASSDRDRVSETQYF. For the CDR3, the DNA is TGTGCCAGCAGTGACCGGGACAGGGTATCAGAGACCCAGTACTTC.

As for this clone: This CDR3 is also generated by other DNA sequences in the sample. The chain links TRBV2 to TRBJ1-6, with TRBD1 matching over 7 bases. J gave up 7 bases and V 6 bases, and 6 bases lay outside the gene matches. The CDR3 extends over 14 amino acids. Germline-derived CDR1 and CDR2 are SNHLY and FYNNEI. CDR3 loop: CASRRDRSNSPLHF. In DNA form, the CDR3 reads TGTGCCAGCAGGCGGGACAGATCGAATTCACCCCTCCACTTT.

This clone was counted a single time. The V gene is TRBV21-1, the J gene TRBJ2-7; TRBD2 is the table's D call, not checked against the DNA. TRBV21-1 is listed as a pseudogene. This CDR3 region has 14 residues. The CDR3 reads CASSKGADSREQYV. CDR3 nucleotides: TGTGCCAGCAGCAAAGGAGCGGACTCTAGGGAGCAGTACGTC.

This chain joins TRBV5-6 and TRBJ2-1; perhaps TRBD2 as D (6 bases). Trimming shortened V by 4 bases and J by 2 bases, and 10 bases separated the two germline ends. CDR1 is SGHDT and CDR2 is YYEEEE in the germline V gene. The CDR3 is made up of 14 amino acids. Here the CDR3 reads CASSAGTAYNEQFF. CDR3 DNA sequence: TGTGCCAGCAGCGCGGGAACGGCCTACAATGAGCAGTTCTTC.

This clone has just one count. The chain uses TRBV19 and TRBJ1-1; the match to TRBD1 covers 8 bases. Per the germline V gene, CDR1 is LNHDA and CDR2 is SQIVND (reference sequence). This CDR3 spans 15 amino acids. The V segment lost 7 bases and the J segment 3 bases; nucleotides outside the gene matches: 10. In nucleotides, the CDR3 is TGTGCCAGTAAAACCAGGGGGCAGAGCGACACTGAAGCTTTCTTT. Its protein is CASKTRGQSDTEAFF.

The chain couples TRBV30 to TRBJ2-3; 9 bases are a match to TRBD1. The V gene's germline CDR1 is GTSNPN and CDR2 SVGIG (reference sequence). Germline trimming cut 0 bases from V and 2 bases from J; bases unmatched to any gene: 18. There are 20 residues in the CDR3. The CDR3 spells CAWSVRFRGQGGPHTDTQYF. Here the CDR3 DNA reads TGTGCCTGGAGTGTACGGTTTAGGGGACAGGGCGGACCACACACAGATACGCAGTATTTT.

The CDR3 reads CSVEAGLGGYTF. CDR3 nucleotides: TGCAGCGTTGAAGCAGGGCTGGGCGGCTACACCTTC. The V call is TRBV29-1, the J call TRBJ1-2; D might be TRBD1 (5 bases). This CDR3 is 12 amino acids long. Germline lookup yields CDR1 SQVTM and CDR2 ANQGSEA. The V and J ends lost 1 base and 8 bases respectively, with 11 bases between them.